Listed here are 20 T cell receptor beta chains from one sample, sequenced in a study of T cells in women clearing cervical HPV infection. Sequencing was performed with immunoSEQ multiplex PCR; in TCRdb, only in-frame clones are kept and a portion is missing. Its table lists 20,000 to 25,000 clones. The specimen sequenced was blood buffy coat. These receptors all stem from a woman between 18 and 70 years old with a cervical HPV16 infection that either progressed to CIN3+ or cleared (not recorded which).

This clone registers medium-sized by frequency. This CDR3 is CASSVETDTQYF. The DNA read from the CDR3 is TGTGCCAGCAGCGTAGAAACAGATACG. This rearrangement joins TRBV2 to TRBJ2-3; D unresolved. The read ends 3 residues before the CDR3 terminus; that terminus is restored from the germline J gene. The CDR3 sequence is 12 residues long. Germline V CDR1 and CDR2: SNHLY, FYNNEI. The V end lost 6 bases, the J end lost 3 bases, and 7 bases lay between the germline ends.

Note on this clone: The sequenced fragment ends 3 residues before the CDR3 boundary, so the rest is inferred from the germline J gene. The gene calls are TRBV2 and TRBJ2-5; 12 bases are shared with TRBD1. Germline values: CDR1 SNHLY, CDR2 FYNNEI. The CDR3 has 14 amino acids. V lost 7 bases to trimming and J lost 4 bases; unmatched junction nucleotides: 4. CDR3 DNA (partial): TGTGCCAGCACCTGGGACAGGGGGCGAGAGACC. Encoded protein: CASTWDRGRET. The full CDR3 sequence reads CASTWDRGRETQYF.

The part of the CDR3 DNA that was read is TGTGCCAGCAGCGACAGTTCAACC. It specifies CASSDSST. The whole CDR3 is CASSDSSTIYF. The chain employs TRBV6-2 or TRBV6-3 and TRBJ1-3; D may be TRBD1 (5 bases). The read terminates 3 residues before the CDR3 end, so the remaining end is supplied by the germline J gene. The CDR3 runs to 11 residues. Looked up from germline, CDR1 is MNHEY and CDR2 is SVGEGT.

A remark on this clone: The read stops 3 residues short of the end of the CDR3; the missing end is completed from the germline J gene. V and J are TRBV5-1 and TRBJ2-5; weak D call: TRBD1 (6 bases). Per germline, CDR1 SGHRS and CDR2 YFSETQ. Deletions cut 2 bases from V and 0 bases from J, with 11 bases between. The length of the CDR3 is 15 residues. Incomplete CDR3 DNA: TGCGCCAGCAGCTTTCAGCAGGGGAACCAAGAGACC. It codes for CASSFQQGNQET. The entire CDR3 is CASSFQQGNQETQYF.

Concerning this clone: Read data end 3 residues before the CDR3 end; the end is taken from the germline J gene. The genes are TRBV12-3 or TRBV12-4 and TRBJ1-1; 7 nucleotides match TRBD1. V shed 2 bases and J 7 bases; nucleotides not matched to a gene: 7. The CDR3 contains 14 residues. The CDR3 loop reads CASSLRGGDSEAFF. The DNA read from the CDR3 is TGTGCCAGCAGTTTACGTGGTGGGGACAGTGAA.

Concerning this clone itself: The DNA ends 3 residues before the CDR3 does, and the rest of the CDR3 is filled in from the germline J gene. The chain links TRBV5-8 to TRBJ2-1, with no clear D. Per germline, CDR1 SGHTS and CDR2 YDEGEE. CDR3 length: 15 residues. The V gene lost 0 bases and the J gene lost 3 bases, with 10 bases spanning the gap. The part of the CDR3 DNA that was read is TGTGCCAGCAGCTTGGGATGGTCAGTCTACAATGAG. Protein: CASSLGWSVYNE. The full CDR3 reads CASSLGWSVYNEQFF.

About this clone itself: The observed sequence ends 3 residues before the CDR3 terminus, with the missing tail filled in from the germline J gene. The chain joins TRBV5-6 to TRBJ2-6, with D unclear. The germline V and J ends were trimmed by 1 base and 0 bases, with 5 bases remaining between them. Germline V gene data show CDR1 as SGHDT and CDR2 as YYEEEE. CDR3 length equals 15 residues. CDR3: CASSLPVSGANVLTF. Partial CDR3 DNA: TGTGCCAGCAGCTTGCCGGTCTCTGGGGCCAACGTC.

To note about this clone: The CDR3 is cut off 3 residues early in the read; its end comes from the germline J gene. This chain joins TRBV7-6 and TRBJ2-7; the match to TRBD2 covers 9 bases. This CDR3 spans 15 amino acids. V was clipped by 1 base and J by 2 bases; unmatched bases: 3. Germline V gives CDR1 SGHVS, CDR2 FNYEAQ. CDR3 loop: CASSLGLAGTYEQYF. CDR3 DNA, as far as it was read: TGTGCCAGCAGCTTAGGGCTAGCGGGGACCTACGAG.

As regards this clone: Read data end 3 residues before the CDR3 end; the end is taken from the germline J gene. The rearrangement uses TRBV13 and TRBJ2-4; maybe TRBD2 (5 bases). This CDR3 has 16 amino acids. Germline CDR1 is PRHDT and CDR2 is FYEKMQ (reference sequence). V was shortened by 0 bases and J by 0 bases, with 9 bases between the two germline ends. CDR3 amino acids: CASSLGEGLAKNIQYF. The DNA read from the CDR3 is TGTGCCAGCAGCTTAGGCGAGGGTCTAGCCAAAAACATT.

On this clone: Read data end 3 residues before the CDR3 end; the end is taken from the germline J gene. This chain links TRBV2 with TRBJ1-2, with 9 bases lining up with TRBD1. CDR3 length equals 13 residues. V shed 7 bases, J shed 5 bases, and the junction held 5 bases outside the gene matches. Germline-derived CDR1 and CDR2 are SNHLY and FYNNEI. The chain's CDR3 is CASNNRGRYGYTF. Incomplete CDR3 DNA: TGTGCCAGCAACAACAGGGGGCGTTATGGC.

A remark on this clone: The missing CDR3 end, 3 residues past where the read stops, is filled in from the germline J gene. The genes are TRBV2 and TRBJ2-7; no reliable D call. The length of the CDR3 is 12 residues. From germline, CDR1 is SNHLY and CDR2 FYNNEI. V shed 6 bases and J shed 0 bases, with 6 bases lying between them. The CDR3 spells CASSLSSYEQYF. The CDR3 bases that were read are TGTGCCAGCAGCCTTAGCTCCTACGAG.

Comment on this clone: Read sequence stops 3 residues before the CDR3 end, and the germline J gene provides the missing end. The gene calls are TRBV6-1 and TRBJ1-2; D not certain. Germline assignment: CDR1 MNHNS and CDR2 SASEGT. The V gene lost 1 base and the J gene lost 2 bases, with 11 bases spanning the gap. The CDR3 covers 15 residues. The CDR3 bases that were read are TGTGCCAGCAGTGAAGGTTTAGAACGGAACTATGGC. The encoded protein is CASSEGLERNYG. The entire CDR3 protein is CASSEGLERNYGYTF.

Details on this clone: Read coverage stops 3 residues before the CDR3 terminus; the germline J gene supplies the remainder. This chain connects TRBV2 to TRBJ1-1; weak D call: TRBD1 (6 bases). Germline loops: CDR1 SNHLY, CDR2 FYNNEI. Trimming removed 2 bases at V and 4 bases at J, with 14 bases between. There are 15 residues in the CDR3. CDR3 bases read: TGTGCCAGCAGTGAATATGGGGGCGCAGGCACTGAA. Encoded protein: CASSEYGGAGTE. The whole CDR3 protein is CASSEYGGAGTEAFF.

A note on this clone: The CDR3 end is not reached by the read, which stops 3 residues before it; the germline J gene fills it in. The rearrangement joins TRBV18 to TRBJ2-3; a possible D gene is TRBD1 (7 bases). The CDR3 runs 16 residues. Germline values: CDR1 KGHSH, CDR2 LQKENI. The V and J ends lost 5 bases and 3 bases respectively, with 18 bases between them. Here the CDR3 reads CASSSPRGRWTDTQYF. Partial CDR3 DNA: TGTGCCAGCTCATCTCCCAGGGGGAGGTGGACAGATACG.

Comment on this clone: The read terminates 3 residues before the CDR3 end, so the remaining end is supplied by the germline J gene. V usage is TRBV20-1 and J usage is TRBJ2-5; D call uncertain. This CDR3 has 12 residues. V was pared by 6 bases and J by 3 bases, with 11 bases between. CDR1 DFQATT and CDR2 SNEGSKA come from the germline V gene (reference sequence). The CDR3 DNA, read in part, is TGCAGTGCAGGCTCGATTGAAGAGACC. Protein product: CSAGSIEET. The full CDR3 reads CSAGSIEETQYF.

To note about this clone: The read ends 3 residues early relative to the CDR3; the germline J gene fills the gap. The J gene is TRBJ1-1, the V gene TRBV2; weak D call: TRBD1 (5 bases). In germline, CDR1 is SNHLY, CDR2 FYNNEI. The CDR3 is 14 amino acids. V lost 2 bases and J lost 7, with 14 bases in between. This CDR3 is CASSEIAQGVEAFF. Incomplete CDR3 DNA: TGTGCCAGCAGTGAAATTGCCCAGGGAGTTGAA.

As regards this clone: The read ends 3 residues shy of where the CDR3 ends; the end is completed using the germline J gene. This chain links TRBV19 with TRBJ2-1; the D is unclear. Germline V gene sequence: CDR1 LNHDA, CDR2 SQIVND (reference sequence). Trimming left V 3 bases short and J 0 bases short, with 9 bases between. The CDR3 is 15 residues long. The CDR3 bases that were read are TGTGCCAGTAGTATCGCCTACAGCTCCTACAATGAG. Translated, it gives CASSIAYSSYNE. The CDR3 in its entirety is CASSIAYSSYNEQFF. The full variable domain, its missing parts supplied by reference TRBV19 and TRBJ2-1, is DGGITQSPKYLFRKEGQNVTLSCEQNLNHDAMYWYRQDPGQGLRLIYYSQIVNDFQKGDIAEGYSVSREKKESFPLTVTSAQKNPTAFYLCASSIAYSSYNEQFFGPGTRLTVL.

A remark on this clone: Sequencing ends 3 residues short of the CDR3 end; the germline J gene provides the rest. V is TRBV11-3 and J is TRBJ1-4, with a possible D match to TRBD1 (5 bases). Germline V gene lookup returns CDR1 SGHNT and CDR2 YENEEA. V gave up 3 bases and J gave up 4 bases, with 9 bases separating them. The CDR3 is 14 amino acids. The covered CDR3 bases are TGTGCCAGCAGCTTCCAGGGAGTTAATGAAAAA. The encoded protein is CASSFQGVNEK. The entire CDR3 protein reads CASSFQGVNEKLFF.

Notes on this clone: The sequence runs out 3 residues before the end of the CDR3; the remainder is reconstructed from the germline J gene. This chain joins TRBV20-1 and TRBJ1-2; D unclear. Germline V lookup: CDR1 DFQATT, CDR2 SNEGSKA (reference sequence). V lost 3 bases and J 2 bases, leaving 7 bases between the germline ends. The CDR3 length is 12 residues. The CDR3 loop is CSASLSNYGYTF. The part of the CDR3 DNA that was read is TGCAGTGCTAGTCTATCGAACTATGGC.

In the case of this clone: The read halts 3 residues ahead of the CDR3 end, with the missing end drawn from the germline J gene. The gene calls are TRBV10-1 and TRBJ2-2; D may be TRBD1 (6 bases). Germline CDR1 and CDR2: WNHNN and SYGVQD (reference sequence). The CDR3 is 14 residues long. Trimming shortened V by 3 bases and J by 3 bases, and 8 bases separated the two germline ends. The covered CDR3 bases are TGCGCCAGCAGTGACACAGGGTACACCGGGGAG. Translation gives CASSDTGYTGE. In full, the CDR3 reads CASSDTGYTGELFF.